Sequencing of this TCR beta chain was carried out in a study of T cell responses to AZD1222 COVID-19 vaccine. Here immunoSEQ multiplex PCR was the method, and the copy in TCRdb shows in-frame clones only, minus some. The sample has some 170,000 clones, about 89% seen once. Concerning this clone: Its antigen is unknown.

Study observations and caveats: Donors skewed white British and female; clonal diversity was possibly underestimated. Vaccination with two AZD1222 doses was followed by a rise in Spike-specific TCR breadth and depth. Repertoire samples came only from after the peak T cell response.

The sequence derives from an adult in good health. The sample was peripheral blood, taken on day 0 of AZD1222 vaccination.

For the CDR3, the DNA is TGTGCCAGCAGGCTTGGCTCCGGGGGCCAGTACTTC. Amino acids: CASRLGSGGQYF. This sequence joins TRBV11-2 and TRBJ2-5; TRBD2 is a possible D gene (6 bases). CDR3 length: 12 amino acids. Trimming left V 6 bases short and J 10 bases short, with 15 bases between. Germline assignment: CDR1 SGHAT and CDR2 FQNNGV.